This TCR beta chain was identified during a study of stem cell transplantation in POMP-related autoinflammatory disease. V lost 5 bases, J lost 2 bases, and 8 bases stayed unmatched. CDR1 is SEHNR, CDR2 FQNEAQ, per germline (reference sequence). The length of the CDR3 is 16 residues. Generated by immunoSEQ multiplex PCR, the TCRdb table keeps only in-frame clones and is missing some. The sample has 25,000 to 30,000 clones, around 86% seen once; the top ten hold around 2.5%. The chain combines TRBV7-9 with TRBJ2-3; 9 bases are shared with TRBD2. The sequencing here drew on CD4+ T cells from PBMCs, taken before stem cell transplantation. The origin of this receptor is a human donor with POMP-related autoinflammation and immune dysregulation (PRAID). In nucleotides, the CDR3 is TGTGCCAGCAGCCCCGCGGGGGGGTTACACACAGATACGCAGTATTTT. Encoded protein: CASSPAGGLHTDTQYF.